This T cell receptor (beta chain) comes out of a study of spatial heterogeneity in lung cancer. Across the whole study: Alpha-chain sequences were consistently detected in smaller numbers than beta-chain sequences. Raw sequencing reads included, on average, more than 9.5 appearances of each unique TCR and UMI combination.

In the library, each TCR cDNA molecule bore its own unique molecular identifier. One entry per CDR3 protein results from TCRdb running MiXCR on the 5' RACE reads. The table has some 11,000 distinct CDR3 sequences, approximately 6.2% seen once. This clonotype has just a few counts. Since it is a stray read in a library aimed at alpha chains, this beta chain has a size that is not meaningful. This CDR3 is built from 16 residues. The germline gives CDR1 SGHTA, CDR2 FQGNSA. V lost 5 bases and J 2 bases, leaving 15 bases between the germline ends. Time point denoted: sample taken at primary tumor resection. Sequencing of whole RNA from tumor, nontumor lung or frozen PBMC involved no sorting. Samples were obtained from around 73 donors, all untreated early-stage non-small cell lung cancer patients.

The input for sequencing was normal lung tissue next to the tumor, taken at surgery. The rearrangement uses TRBV7-2 and TRBJ2-2; tentatively, D is TRBD1 (5 bases). This TCR came from a male donor with early-stage non-small cell lung cancer. For the CDR3, the DNA is TGTGCCAGCAGCCGACAGACGCTACTCAACACCGGGGAGCTGTTTTTT. Protein: CASSRQTLLNTGELFF.